This T cell receptor beta chain came from a study of identical twins. Study results and caveats: Excess low generation probability was seen in twin-shared out-of-frame alpha sequences. Invariant MAIT and iNKT cells are populations that could partly confound zero-insertion analyses.

In TCRdb, the 5' RACE reads were re-called with MiXCR into one record per CDR3 protein. In the table there are about 530,000 distinct CDR3 sequences, 20% to 25% of which are singletons. CDR3 length equals 15 residues. The junction had 3 bases not matched to a gene; V was cut back by 4 bases and J by 3 bases. CDR1 and CDR2 from the germline V gene are LGHDT and YNNKEL (reference sequence). In regard to this clonotype: Its antigen is not known.

These sequences were also reported in another study, on yellow fever vaccine responses in identical twins.

The specimen was CD4+ T cells sorted from blood. The chain carries TRBV3-1 and TRBJ2-1, with 10 nucleotides matching TRBD2. This sequence originates from a woman younger than 35 in good health. The CDR3 loop is CASSRSGGNYNEQFF. CDR3 DNA sequence: TGTGCCAGCAGCCGTAGCGGGGGGAACTACAATGAGCAGTTCTTC.